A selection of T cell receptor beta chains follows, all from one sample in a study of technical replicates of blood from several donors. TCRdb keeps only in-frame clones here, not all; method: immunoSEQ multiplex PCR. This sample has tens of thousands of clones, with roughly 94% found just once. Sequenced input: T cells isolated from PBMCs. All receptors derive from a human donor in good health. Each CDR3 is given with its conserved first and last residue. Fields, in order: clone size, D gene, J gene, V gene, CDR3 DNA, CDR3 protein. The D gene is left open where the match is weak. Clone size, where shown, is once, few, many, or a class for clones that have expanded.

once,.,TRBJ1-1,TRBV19,TGTGCCAGTAGTGTTTCAACTGTGAACACTGAAGCTTTCTTT,CASSVSTVNTEAFF
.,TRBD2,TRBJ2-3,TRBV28,TGTGCCAGCAGTTTATCGGGGGGTACAGATACGCAGTATTTT,CASSLSGGTDTQYF
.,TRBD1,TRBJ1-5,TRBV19,TGTGCCAGCCTTCCACAGGGGGCTTACAATCAGCCCCAGCATTTT,CASLPQGAYNQPQHF
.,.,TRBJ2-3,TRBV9,TGTGCCAGCAGCTTCAACCCCGGGACTTCCGACACAGATACGCAGTATTTT,CASSFNPGTSDTDTQYF
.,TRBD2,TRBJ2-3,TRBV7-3,TGTGCCAGCAGCTCACGGGGGGGCGGAGATCAAGATACGCAGTATTTT,CASSSRGGGDQDTQYF
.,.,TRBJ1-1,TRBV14,TGTGCCAGCAGCCTTACAGGGAACACTGAAGCTTTCTTT,CASSLTGNTEAFF
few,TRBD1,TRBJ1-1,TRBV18,TGTGCCAGCTCGGGGGGACAGGGAATCACTGAAGCTTTCTTT,CASSGGQGITEAFF
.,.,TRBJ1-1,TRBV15,TGTGCCACCAGCAGAGATCTCGGGGGGGCGCTTCTATGGAACACTGAAGCTTTCTTT,CATSRDLGGALLWNTEAFF
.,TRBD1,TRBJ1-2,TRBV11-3,TGTGCCAGCAGCGGGGACAGGGGGCAATCGGGGGGCTACACCTTC,CASSGDRGQSGGYTF
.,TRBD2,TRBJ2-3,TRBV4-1,TGCGCCAGCAGCCAAGAGGGGCGGGAGAGGTACACAGATACGCAGTATTTT,CASSQEGRERYTDTQYF
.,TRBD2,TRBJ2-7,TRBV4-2,TGTGCCAGCAGCCCTCGGACTAGCGGGAGATACGAGCAGTACTTC,CASSPRTSGRYEQYF
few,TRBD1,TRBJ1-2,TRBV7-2,TGTGCCAGCAGCTATGGGACAGGGGATGGCTACACCTTC,CASSYGTGDGYTF
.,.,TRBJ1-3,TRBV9,TGTGCCAGCAGCTTAACTTTGCCCCAAATAGTGGGAAACACCATATATTTT,CASSLTLPQIVGNTIYF
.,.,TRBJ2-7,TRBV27,TGTGCCAGCAGTTTCGATAAGCGGCGAACCTACGAGCAGTACTTC,CASSFDKRRTYEQYF
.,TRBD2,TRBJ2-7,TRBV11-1,TGTGCCAGCAGCTCCAGACTAGCGGGAGTAGGTGAGCAGTACTTC,CASSSRLAGVGEQYF
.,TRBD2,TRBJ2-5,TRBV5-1,TGCGCCAGCAGCCGATCTAGGGAGGGGGAGACCCAGTACTTC,CASSRSREGETQYF
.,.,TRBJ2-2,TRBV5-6,TGTGCCAGCAGCTTGGTTACGAACACCGGGGAGCTGTTTTTT,CASSLVTNTGELFF
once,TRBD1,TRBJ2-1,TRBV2,TGTGCCAGCGAGGACAGGGGGCATGAGCAGTTCTTC,CASEDRGHEQFF
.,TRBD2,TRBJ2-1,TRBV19,TGTGCCAGTAGTATGACTAGCGGGAGTCGGGATGAGCAGTTCTTC,CASSMTSGSRDEQFF
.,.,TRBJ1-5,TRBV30,TGTGCCTGTGCTGTAACAGGGTTCAATCAGCCCCAGCATTTT,CACAVTGFNQPQHF
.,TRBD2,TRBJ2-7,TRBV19,TGTGCCAGTACAGTCAGGGCCCCTCGGAACAGCGGGAGGCCCTACGAGCAGTACTTC,CASTVRAPRNSGRPYEQYF
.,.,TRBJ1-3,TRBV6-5,TGTGCCAGCAGTTACTCGGCGGGACGAGGAAACACCATATATTTT,CASSYSAGRGNTIYF
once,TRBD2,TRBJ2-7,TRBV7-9,TGTGCCAGCAGCTTCCCCGGGACTAGCTACGAGCAGTACTTC,CASSFPGTSYEQYF
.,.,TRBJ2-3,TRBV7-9,TGTGCCAGCAGCGCAAGGGGGGGTTCCACAGATACGCAGTATTTT,CASSARGGSTDTQYF
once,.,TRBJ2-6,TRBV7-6,TGTGCCAGCAGCTGGATAACTGACTCACAAAGTCGGGCCAACGTCCTGACTTTC,CASSWITDSQSRANVLTF
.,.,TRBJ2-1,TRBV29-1,TGCAGCGGGGGAGGCGGGGATACCTACAATGAGCAGTTCTTC,CSGGGGDTYNEQFF
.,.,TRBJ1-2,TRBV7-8,TGTGCCAGCAGCTTAGCTAGGAGAGGCTACACCTTC,CASSLARRGYTF
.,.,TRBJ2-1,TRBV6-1,TGTGCCAGCATTTACGGGAGCTCCTACAATGAGCAGTTCTTC,CASIYGSSYNEQFF
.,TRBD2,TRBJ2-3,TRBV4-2,TGTGCCAGCAGCCAAGATCTAGCGGGAGGGACAGATACGCAGTATTTT,CASSQDLAGGTDTQYF
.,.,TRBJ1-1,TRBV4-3,TGCGCCAGCAGCCCCAGGGCACCGTCGGAATACACTGAAGCTTTCTTT,CASSPRAPSEYTEAFF
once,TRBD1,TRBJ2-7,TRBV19,TGTGCCAGTAGTAACTCAGGGGGCGCCTACGAGCAGTACTTC,CASSNSGGAYEQYF
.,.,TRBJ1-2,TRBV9,TGTGCCAGCAGCGTAGGGTCACAGCTTAACTATGGCTACACCTTC,CASSVGSQLNYGYTF
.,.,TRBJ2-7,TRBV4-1,TGCGCCAGCAGCCAACCCGGATCGAGGAGGCACGAGCAGTACTTC,CASSQPGSRRHEQYF
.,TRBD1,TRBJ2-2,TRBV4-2,TGTGCCAGCAGCCGAGGACAGGGGGGTACCGGGGAGCTGTTTTTT,CASSRGQGGTGELFF
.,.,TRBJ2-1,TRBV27,TGTGCCAGCAGTTCAAACAGGGTTTCGGAGTACAATGAGCAGTTCTTC,CASSSNRVSEYNEQFF
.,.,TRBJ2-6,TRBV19,TGTGCCAGTAGTGGTCTAGTCTCTGGGGCCAACGTCCTGACTTTC,CASSGLVSGANVLTF
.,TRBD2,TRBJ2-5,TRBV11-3,TGTGCCAGCAGCCCGCACGGGGGGGCGGACCAAGAGACCCAGTACTTC,CASSPHGGADQETQYF